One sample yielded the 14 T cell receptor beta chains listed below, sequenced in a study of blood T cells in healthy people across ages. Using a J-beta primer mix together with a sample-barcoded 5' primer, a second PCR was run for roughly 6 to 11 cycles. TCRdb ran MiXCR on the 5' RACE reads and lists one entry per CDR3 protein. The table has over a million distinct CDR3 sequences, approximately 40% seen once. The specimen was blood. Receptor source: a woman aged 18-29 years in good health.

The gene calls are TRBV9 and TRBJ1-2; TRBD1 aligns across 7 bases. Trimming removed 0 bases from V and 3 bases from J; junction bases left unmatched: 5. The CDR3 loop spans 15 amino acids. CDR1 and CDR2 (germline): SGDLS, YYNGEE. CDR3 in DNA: TGTGCCAGCAGCGTAGGACAGGGCTTAGACTATGGCTACACCTTC. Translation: CASSVGQGLDYGYTF.

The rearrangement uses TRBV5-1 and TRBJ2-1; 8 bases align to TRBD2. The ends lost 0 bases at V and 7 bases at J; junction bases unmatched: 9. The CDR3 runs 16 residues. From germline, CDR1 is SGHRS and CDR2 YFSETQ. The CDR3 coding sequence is TGCGCCAGCAGCTTGGAAGGCGGGAGGCCCCAGAATGAGCAGTTCTTC. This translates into CASSLEGGRPQNEQFF.

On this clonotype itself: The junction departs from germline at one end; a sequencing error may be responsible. CDR3 region: CASSSTYEKLFF. CDR3 nucleotides: TGCGCCAGCAGTTCCACCTATGAAAAACTGTTTTTT. This sequence joins TRBV12-3 or TRBV12-4 and TRBJ1-4; no clear D. This CDR3 has 12 amino acids.

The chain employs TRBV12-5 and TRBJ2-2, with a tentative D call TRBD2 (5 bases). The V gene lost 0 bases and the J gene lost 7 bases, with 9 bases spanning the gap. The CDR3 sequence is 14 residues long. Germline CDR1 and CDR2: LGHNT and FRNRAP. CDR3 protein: CASGLVRRDGELFF. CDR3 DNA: TGTGCTAGTGGTTTGGTACGCCGGGACGGGGAGCTGTTTTTT.

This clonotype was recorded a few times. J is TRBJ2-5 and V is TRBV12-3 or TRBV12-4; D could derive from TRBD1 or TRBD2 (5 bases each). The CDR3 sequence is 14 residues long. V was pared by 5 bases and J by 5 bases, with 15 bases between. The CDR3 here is CASSKKWGTETQYF. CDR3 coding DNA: TGTGCCAGCAGTAAGAAGTGGGGGACGGAGACCCAGTACTTC.

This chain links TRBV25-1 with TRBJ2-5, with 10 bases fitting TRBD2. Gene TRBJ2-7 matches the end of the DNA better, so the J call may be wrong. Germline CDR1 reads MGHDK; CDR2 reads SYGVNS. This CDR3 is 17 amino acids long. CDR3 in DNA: TGTGCCACCCAGAGGGTAGCGGGAGGTAACCGGTTAGACGAGCAGTACTTC. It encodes CATQRVAGGNRLDEQYF.

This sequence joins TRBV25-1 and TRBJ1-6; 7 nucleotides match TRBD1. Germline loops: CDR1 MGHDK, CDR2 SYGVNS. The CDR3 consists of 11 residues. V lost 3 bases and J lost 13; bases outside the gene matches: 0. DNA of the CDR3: TGTGCCAGCAGTGAGGGACAGCCCCTCCACTTT. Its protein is CASSEGQPLHF.

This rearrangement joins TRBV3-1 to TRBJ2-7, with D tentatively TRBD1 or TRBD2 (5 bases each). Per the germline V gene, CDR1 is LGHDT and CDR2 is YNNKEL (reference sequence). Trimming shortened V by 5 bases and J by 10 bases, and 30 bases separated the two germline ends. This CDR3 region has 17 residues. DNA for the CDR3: TGTGCCAGCAGCTTTTCGCCCGGGACCGGGATCCGGAAAGACCAGTACTTC. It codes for CASSFSPGTGIRKDQYF.

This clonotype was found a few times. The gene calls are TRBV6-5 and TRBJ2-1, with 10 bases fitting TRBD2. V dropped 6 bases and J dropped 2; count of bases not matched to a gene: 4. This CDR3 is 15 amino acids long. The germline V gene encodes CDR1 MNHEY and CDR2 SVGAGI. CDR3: CASRNSGGPYNEQFF. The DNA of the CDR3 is TGTGCCAGCAGAAATAGCGGGGGGCCCTACAATGAGCAGTTCTTC.

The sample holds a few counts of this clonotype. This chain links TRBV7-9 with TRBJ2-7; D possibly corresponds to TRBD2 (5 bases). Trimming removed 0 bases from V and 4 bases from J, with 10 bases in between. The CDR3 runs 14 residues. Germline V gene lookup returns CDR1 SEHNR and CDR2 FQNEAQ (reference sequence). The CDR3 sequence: CASSLALRGYEQYF. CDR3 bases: TGTGCCAGCAGCTTAGCGCTAAGAGGGTACGAGCAGTACTTC.

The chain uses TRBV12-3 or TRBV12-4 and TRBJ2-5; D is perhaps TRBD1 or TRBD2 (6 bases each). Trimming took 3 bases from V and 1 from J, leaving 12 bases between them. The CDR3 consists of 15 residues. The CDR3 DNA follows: TGTGCCAGCAGTTTGGAGGGGGAGGTCCAAGAGACCCAGTACTTC. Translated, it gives CASSLEGEVQETQYF.

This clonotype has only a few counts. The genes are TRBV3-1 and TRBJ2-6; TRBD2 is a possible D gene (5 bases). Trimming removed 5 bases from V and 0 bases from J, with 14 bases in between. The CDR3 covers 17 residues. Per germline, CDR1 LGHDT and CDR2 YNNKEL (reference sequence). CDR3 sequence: CASSSSRFHSGANVLTF. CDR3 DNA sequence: TGTGCCAGCAGCTCTAGCAGATTCCACTCTGGGGCCAACGTCCTGACTTTC.

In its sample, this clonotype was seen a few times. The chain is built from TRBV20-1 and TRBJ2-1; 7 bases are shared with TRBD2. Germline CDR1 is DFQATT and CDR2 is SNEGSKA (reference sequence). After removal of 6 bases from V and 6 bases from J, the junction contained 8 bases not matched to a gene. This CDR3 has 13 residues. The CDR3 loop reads CSAPLSGRNEQFF. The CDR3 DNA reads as TGCAGTGCACCACTTAGCGGGCGCAATGAGCAGTTCTTC.

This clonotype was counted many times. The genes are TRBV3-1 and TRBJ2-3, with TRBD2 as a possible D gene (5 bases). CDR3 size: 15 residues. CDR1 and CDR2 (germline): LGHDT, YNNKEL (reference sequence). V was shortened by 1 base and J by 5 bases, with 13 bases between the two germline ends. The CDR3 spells CASSQVVLAGDTQYF. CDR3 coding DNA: TGTGCCAGCAGCCAAGTGGTCCTAGCTGGAGATACGCAGTATTTT.